The clone carrying this TCR beta chain occurred a few times. Germline and junction disagree at one end, which may indicate a read error. Germline CDR1 MNHEY, CDR2 SMNVEV (reference sequence). The CDR3 loop spans 14 amino acids. The sample comes from a study of blood T cell repertoires in COVID-19. About the study: The United States, Italy and Spain were the sources of the acute and convalescent COVID-19 samples.

The protocol was immunoSEQ multiplex PCR, while the TCRdb copy is restricted to in-frame clones and leaves out a portion. The top ten hold 1.4% to 1.5% of the sample, which has roughly 120,000 clones, around 83% seen once. Sequencing was done on a sample of peripheral blood. This chain connects TRBV27 to TRBJ1-2; maybe TRBD1 (6 bases). This sequence was found in a man aged 35 to 55 with acute or convalescent COVID-19. The CDR3 DNA reads TGTGCCAGCAGTCGCGGACAGAACAACTATCGCTACACCTTC. It translates to CASSRGQNNYRYTF.